This T cell receptor beta chain was observed in a study of identical twins. The V gene's germline CDR1 is SQVTM and CDR2 ANQGSEA. V was clipped by 5 bases and J by 6 bases; unmatched bases: 12. The CDR3 is made up of 15 amino acids. Points from the study as a whole: In drawing conclusions, the study used cross-sectional statistical analysis and did not follow the same donors.

About this clonotype itself: The target antigen is unknown.

TCRdb used MiXCR to reprocess the 5' RACE reads, holding one entry per CDR3 protein. The table lists 700,000 to 950,000 distinct CDR3 sequences, approximately 13% of them singletons. These records were also assigned to another study, of yellow fever vaccine responses in identical twins.

The sequence derives from a young woman in good health. The sample taken for sequencing was PBMCs. The chain carries TRBV29-1 and TRBJ2-2, with 7 bases that match TRBD1. The CDR3 bases are TGCAGCGTTTTCCGACCTAGTACAGGGGCCGGGGAGCTGTTTTTT. It specifies CSVFRPSTGAGELFF.